This TCR beta chain was retrieved from a study of T cells after posttransplantation cyclophosphamide. Study results and limitations: Donor CD8+ memory clones often dominated recipient blood repertoires at later times. After PTCy, TRB diversity resembled that of CNI/methotrexate controls.

The CDR3 has 21 residues. Germline V lookup: CDR1 SGHRS, CDR2 YFSETQ. Unmatched junction bases numbered 19, after V lost 4 bases and J lost 0 bases. Method: immunoSEQ multiplex PCR; TCRdb's copy keeps in-frame clones and lacks some. The repertoire holds roughly 21,000 clones, with about 98% as singletons. Comments on this clone: The antigen is unknown.

The sample was naive CD8+ T cells sorted from PBMCs. This receptor was taken from a middle-aged man in good health, CMV-negative, and a related stem cell transplant donor. The chain carries TRBV5-1 and TRBJ2-3, with 11 bases that match TRBD2. In nucleotides, the CDR3 is TGCGCCAGCAGCGAGCCAATAGGACTAGCGGGCCCGTCTTCTAGCACAGATACGCAGTATTTT. Protein product: CASSEPIGLAGPSSSTDTQYF. Filled out from reference TRBV5-1 and TRBJ2-3, the complete variable domain reads KAGVTQTPRYLIKTRGQQVTLSCSPISGHRSVSWYQQTPGQGLQFLFEYFSETQRNKGNFPGRFSGRQFSNSRSEMNVSTLELGDSALYLCASSEPIGLAGPSSSTDTQYFGPGTRLTVL.